This is a list of T cell receptor beta chains from one sample in a study of cytomegalovirus exposure and HLA in healthy donors. Using immunoSEQ multiplex PCR, the repertoire was profiled, and TCRdb retains in-frame clones only, with some absent. The sample lists over 35,000 clones; roughly 60% were seen once. The sequenced material came from PBMCs. These receptors were taken from a human donor in good health. Both conserved end residues are part of each CDR3. The D gene is left open where the match is weak. Some rows mark clone size as missing; the rest say once, few, many or name a class of expanded clone.

CDR3 protein	CDR3 DNA	clone size	D gene	V gene	J gene
CASSPPGQARETQYF	TGTGCCAGCTCACCACCGGGACAGGCTCGAGAGACCCAGTACTTC	NA	TRBD1	TRBV18	TRBJ2-5
CASSEAQVLYGYTF	TGTGCCAGCAGTGAAGCGCAGGTACTCTATGGCTACACCTTC	NA	NA	TRBV6-1	TRBJ1-2
CASSSQGAGGYTF	TGTGCCAGCAGCTCACAGGGGGCCGGTGGCTACACCTTC	NA	TRBD1	TRBV7-9	TRBJ1-2
CASTQRGGYTF	TGTGCCAGCACTCAACGGGGTGGCTACACCTTC	NA	NA	TRBV2	TRBJ1-2
CSVEGGTVEETQYF	TGCAGCGTTGAAGGCGGGACGGTGGAGGAGACCCAGTACTTC	NA	NA	TRBV29-1	TRBJ2-5
CASSQGAQIEQYF	TGTGCCAGCAGCCAAGGGGCTCAGATTGAGCAGTACTTC	NA	NA	TRBV14	TRBJ2-7
CAIRGRDTPDNEQFF	TGTGCCATCAGGGGCCGGGACACTCCCGACAATGAGCAGTTCTTC	few	NA	TRBV10-3	TRBJ2-1
CASSLQGNYGYTF	TGTGCCAGCAGCTTACAGGGGAACTATGGCTACACCTTC	few	TRBD1	TRBV5-4	TRBJ1-2
CASKDGATGRLEQYF	TGTGCCAGCAAAGACGGAGCGACAGGCCGATTGGAGCAGTACTTC	NA	NA	TRBV5-6	TRBJ2-7
CASSQDRYGRYGYTF	TGTGCCAGCAGCCAAGATCGTTATGGTCGGTATGGCTACACCTTC	NA	NA	TRBV14	TRBJ1-2
CASTRHSQGVSPLHF	TGTGCCAGCACCAGACATAGCCAGGGGGTTTCACCCCTCCACTTT	NA	TRBD1	TRBV28	TRBJ1-6
CASSLSRNYGYTF	TGCGCCAGCAGCTTGTCGAGAAACTATGGCTACACCTTC	NA	NA	TRBV5-1	TRBJ1-2
CASSYFQGRAFF	TGTGCCAGCAGTTATTTCCAGGGAAGAGCTTTCTTT	NA	NA	TRBV6-5	TRBJ1-1
CASSSGQGYEQYF	TGCGCCAGCAGTTCGGGACAGGGGTACGAGCAGTACTTC	NA	TRBD1	TRBV10-1	TRBJ2-7
CASSLGDRALYNEQFF	TGTGCCAGCAGCTTAGGGGACAGAGCCCTTTACAATGAGCAGTTCTTC	NA	TRBD1	TRBV7-2	TRBJ2-1
CAWRTESSPLHF	TGTGCCTGGAGGACAGAAAGTTCACCCCTCCACTTT	NA	NA	TRBV30	TRBJ1-6
CASSLVGVSTDTQYF	TGTGCCAGCAGCTTAGTGGGCGTCAGCACAGATACGCAGTATTTT	few	NA	TRBV7-6	TRBJ2-3
CASSDTLLGGGTQYF	TGTGCCAGCAGTGACACCCTTCTGGGCGGAGGCACGCAGTATTTT	NA	NA	TRBV25-1	TRBJ2-3
CASSLETGINQPQHF	TGTGCCAGCAGCCTAGAAACAGGAATTAATCAGCCCCAGCATTTT	NA	NA	TRBV5-7	TRBJ1-5
CASSTDRGTEAFF	TGCGCCAGCAGTACAGACAGGGGCACTGAAGCTTTCTTT	NA	TRBD1	TRBV10-1	TRBJ1-1
CASSEGTVTYEQYF	TGTGCCAGCAGTGAAGGGACAGTAACCTACGAGCAGTACTTC	few	NA	TRBV6-1	TRBJ2-7
CASSLEPGYTF	TGTGCCAGCAGCTTAGAGCCGGGCTACACCTTC	NA	NA	TRBV7-2	TRBJ1-2
CASSLVWADSYNEQFF	TGTGCCAGCAGCTTAGTGTGGGCCGATTCCTACAATGAGCAGTTCTTC	few	NA	TRBV7-2	TRBJ2-1
CASSFGRGSSGGELFF	TGTGCCAGCAGCTTCGGTCGAGGCTCGTCGGGCGGGGAGCTGTTTTTT	NA	NA	TRBV7-9	TRBJ2-2
CAISATSGGTETQYF	TGTGCCATCAGTGCCACTAGCGGGGGGACCGAGACCCAGTACTTC	NA	TRBD2	TRBV10-3	TRBJ2-5
CASSGTTTLYEQYF	TGTGCCAGCAGTGGGACAACAACCCTTTACGAGCAGTACTTC	few	NA	TRBV28	TRBJ2-7
CASSLVTGFNQPQHF	TGTGCCAGCAGCTTAGTTACGGGATTCAATCAGCCCCAGCATTTT	NA	NA	TRBV7-8	TRBJ1-5
CASGLDPLGGLGGYTF	TGTGCTAGTGGTTTGGATCCCTTGGGTGGACTTGGAGGCTACACCTTC	NA	NA	TRBV12-5	TRBJ1-2
CASRLQGNQPQHF	TGTGCCAGCAGACTACAGGGCAATCAGCCCCAGCATTTT	NA	NA	TRBV6-1	TRBJ1-5
CASSPTVNSNQPQHF	TGTGCCAGCTCACCCACAGTCAATAGCAATCAGCCCCAGCATTTT	NA	NA	TRBV18	TRBJ1-5
CASRDRGSYGYTF	TGTGCCAGTAGGGACAGGGGTAGCTATGGCTACACCTTC	NA	TRBD1	TRBV19	TRBJ1-2
CASSERRGLQETQYF	TGTGCCAGCAGCGAAAGGAGGGGATTGCAAGAGACCCAGTACTTC	NA	NA	TRBV11-3	TRBJ2-5
CASSPTRAQIKWGYTF	TGTGCCAGCAGCCCAACCCGCGCCCAAATTAAGTGGGGCTACACCTTC	few	NA	TRBV7-2	TRBJ1-2
CASAMMGTGNTIYF	TGTGCCAGCGCCATGATGGGGACAGGAAACACCATATATTTT	few	NA	TRBV27	TRBJ1-3